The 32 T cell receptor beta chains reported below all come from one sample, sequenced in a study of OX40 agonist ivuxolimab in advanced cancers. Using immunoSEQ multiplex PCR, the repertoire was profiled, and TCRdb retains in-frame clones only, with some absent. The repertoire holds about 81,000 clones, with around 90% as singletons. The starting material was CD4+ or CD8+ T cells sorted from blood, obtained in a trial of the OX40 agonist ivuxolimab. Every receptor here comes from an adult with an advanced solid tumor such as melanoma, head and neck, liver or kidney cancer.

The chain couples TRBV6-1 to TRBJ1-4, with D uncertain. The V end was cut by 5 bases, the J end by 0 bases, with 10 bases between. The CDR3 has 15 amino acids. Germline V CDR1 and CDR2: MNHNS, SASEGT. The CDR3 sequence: CASSSRRTTNEKLFF. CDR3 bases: TGTGCCAGCAGTTCAAGACGGACAACTAATGAAAAACTGTTTTTT.

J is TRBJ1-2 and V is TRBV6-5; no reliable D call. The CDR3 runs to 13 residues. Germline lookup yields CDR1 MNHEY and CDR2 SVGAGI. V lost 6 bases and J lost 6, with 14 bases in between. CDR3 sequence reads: CASRPLEGNGYTF. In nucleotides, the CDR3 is TGTGCCAGCAGACCCCTGGAAGGGAATGGCTACACCTTC.

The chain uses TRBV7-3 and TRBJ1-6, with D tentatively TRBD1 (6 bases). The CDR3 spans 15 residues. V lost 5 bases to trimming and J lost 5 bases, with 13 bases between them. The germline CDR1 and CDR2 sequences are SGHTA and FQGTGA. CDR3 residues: CASSLMGQNNSPLHF. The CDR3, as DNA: TGTGCCAGCAGCCTCATGGGACAAAATAATTCACCCCTCCACTTT.

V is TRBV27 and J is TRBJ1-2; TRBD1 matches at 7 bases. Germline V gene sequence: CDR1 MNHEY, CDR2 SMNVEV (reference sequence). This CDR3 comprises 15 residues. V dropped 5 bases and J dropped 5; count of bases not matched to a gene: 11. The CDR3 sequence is CASSTATGSAYGYTF. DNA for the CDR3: TGTGCCAGCAGTACCGCGACAGGGTCAGCTTATGGCTACACCTTC.

The CDR3 is CASSPRGASNQPQHF. DNA of the CDR3: TGTGCCAGCAGTCCCCGGGGGGCTAGCAATCAGCCCCAGCATTTT. This chain connects TRBV6-1 to TRBJ1-5, with a tentative D call TRBD1 (6 bases). V was shortened by 5 bases and J by 0 bases, with 11 bases between the two germline ends. This CDR3 spans 15 amino acids. Germline CDR1 and CDR2: MNHNS and SASEGT.

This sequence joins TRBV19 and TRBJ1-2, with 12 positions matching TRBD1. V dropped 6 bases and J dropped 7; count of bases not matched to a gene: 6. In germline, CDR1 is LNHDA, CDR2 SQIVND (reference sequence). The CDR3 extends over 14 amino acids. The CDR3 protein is CASSSGTGGFGYTF. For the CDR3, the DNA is TGTGCCAGTAGCTCCGGGACAGGGGGCTTTGGCTACACCTTC.

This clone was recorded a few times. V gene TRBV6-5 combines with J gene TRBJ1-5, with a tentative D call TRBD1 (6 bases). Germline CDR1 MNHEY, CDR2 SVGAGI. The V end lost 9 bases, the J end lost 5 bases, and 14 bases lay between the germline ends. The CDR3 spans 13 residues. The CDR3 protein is CASRQVRDQPQHF. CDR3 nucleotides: TGTGCCAGTCGACAGGTCAGGGATCAGCCCCAGCATTTT.

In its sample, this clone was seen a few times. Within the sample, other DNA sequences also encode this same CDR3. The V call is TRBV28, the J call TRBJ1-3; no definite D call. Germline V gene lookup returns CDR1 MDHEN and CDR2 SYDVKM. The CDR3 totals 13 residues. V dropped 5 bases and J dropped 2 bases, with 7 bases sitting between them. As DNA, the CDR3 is TGTGCCAGCAGTCTCGTGGCTGGAAACACCATATATTTT. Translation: CASSLVAGNTIYF. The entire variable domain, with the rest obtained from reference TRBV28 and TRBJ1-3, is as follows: DVKVTQSSRYLVKRTGEKVFLECVQDMDHENMFWYRQDPGLGLRLIYFSYDVKMKEKGDIPEGYSVSREKKERFSLILESASTNQTSMYLCASSLVAGNTIYFGEGSWLTVV.

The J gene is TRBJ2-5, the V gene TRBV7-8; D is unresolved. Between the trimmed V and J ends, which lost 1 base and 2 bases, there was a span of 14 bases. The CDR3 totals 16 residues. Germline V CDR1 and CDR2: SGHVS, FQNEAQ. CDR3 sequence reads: CASSLGWALGQETQYF. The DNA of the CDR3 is TGTGCCAGCAGCTTAGGTTGGGCGTTAGGGCAAGAGACCCAGTACTTC.

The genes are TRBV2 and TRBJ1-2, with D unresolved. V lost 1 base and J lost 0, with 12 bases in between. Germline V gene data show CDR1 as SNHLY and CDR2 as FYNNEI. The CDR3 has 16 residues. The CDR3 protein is CASSEGPITSNYGYTF. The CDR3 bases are TGTGCCAGCAGTGAAGGCCCTATTACATCTAACTATGGCTACACCTTC.

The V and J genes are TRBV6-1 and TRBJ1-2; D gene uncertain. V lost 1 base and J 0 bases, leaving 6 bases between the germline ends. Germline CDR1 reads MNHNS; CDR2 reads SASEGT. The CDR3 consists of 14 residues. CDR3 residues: CASSEGFPNYGYTF. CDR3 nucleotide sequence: TGTGCCAGCAGTGAAGGGTTCCCTAACTATGGCTACACCTTC.

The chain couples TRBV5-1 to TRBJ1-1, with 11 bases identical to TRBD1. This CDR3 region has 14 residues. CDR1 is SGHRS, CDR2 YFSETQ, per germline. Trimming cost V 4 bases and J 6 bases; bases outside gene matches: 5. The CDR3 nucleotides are TGCGCCAGCAGCGGCCCGGGACAGGGGGCTGAAGCTTTCTTT. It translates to CASSGPGQGAEAFF.

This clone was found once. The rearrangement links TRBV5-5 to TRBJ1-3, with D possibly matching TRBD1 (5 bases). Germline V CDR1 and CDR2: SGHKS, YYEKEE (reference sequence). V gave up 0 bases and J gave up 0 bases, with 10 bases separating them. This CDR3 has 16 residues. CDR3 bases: TGTGCCAGCAGCTTGGTTTGGGGGAGCTCTGGAAACACCATATATTTT. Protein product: CASSLVWGSSGNTIYF.

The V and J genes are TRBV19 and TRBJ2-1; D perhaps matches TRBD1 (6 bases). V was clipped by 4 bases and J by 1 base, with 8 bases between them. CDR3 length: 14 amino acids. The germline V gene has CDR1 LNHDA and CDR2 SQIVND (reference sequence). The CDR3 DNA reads TGTGCCAGTAGTAACCAGGGGTCCTACAATGAGCAGTTCTTC. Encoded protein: CASSNQGSYNEQFF.

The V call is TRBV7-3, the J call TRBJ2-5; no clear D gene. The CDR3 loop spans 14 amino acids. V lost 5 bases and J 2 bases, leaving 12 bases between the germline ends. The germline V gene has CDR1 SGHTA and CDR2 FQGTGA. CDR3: CASSPSGPQETQYF. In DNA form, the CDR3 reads TGTGCCAGCAGCCCCAGTGGGCCTCAAGAGACCCAGTACTTC.

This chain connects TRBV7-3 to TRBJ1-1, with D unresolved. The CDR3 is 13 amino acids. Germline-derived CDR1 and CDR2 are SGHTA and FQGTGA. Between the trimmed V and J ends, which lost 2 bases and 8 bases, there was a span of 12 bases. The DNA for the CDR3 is TGTGCCAGCAGCTTAGGGCCTCCGGCCGAAGCTTTCTTT. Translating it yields CASSLGPPAEAFF.

CDR3 region: CASSLWAPNLRETQYF. CDR3 coding DNA: TGTGCCAGCAGTTTATGGGCTCCCAACCTTAGGGAGACCCAGTACTTC. The rearrangement links TRBV27 to TRBJ2-5; D not resolved. V lost 1 base and J lost 5, with 17 bases in between. The CDR3 is made up of 16 amino acids. Germline V gives CDR1 MNHEY, CDR2 SMNVEV (reference sequence).

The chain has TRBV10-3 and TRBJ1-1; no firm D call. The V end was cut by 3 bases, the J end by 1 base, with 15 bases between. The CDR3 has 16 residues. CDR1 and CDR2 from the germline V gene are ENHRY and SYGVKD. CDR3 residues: CAISDFSTGENTEAFF. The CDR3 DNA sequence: TGTGCCATCAGTGACTTTTCGACCGGAGAGAACACTGAAGCTTTCTTT.

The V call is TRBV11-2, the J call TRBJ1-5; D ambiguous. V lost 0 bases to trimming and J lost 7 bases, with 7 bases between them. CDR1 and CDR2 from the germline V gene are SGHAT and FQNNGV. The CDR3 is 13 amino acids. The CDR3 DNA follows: TGTGCCAGCAGCTTAGAAAGAGGACAGCCCCAGCATTTT. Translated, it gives CASSLERGQPQHF. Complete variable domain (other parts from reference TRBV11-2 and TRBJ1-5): EAGVAQSPRYKIIEKRQSVAFWCNPISGHATLYWYQQILGQGPKLLIQFQNNGVVDDSQLPKDRFSAERLKGVDSTLKIQPAKLEDSAVYLCASSLERGQPQHFGDGTRLSIL.

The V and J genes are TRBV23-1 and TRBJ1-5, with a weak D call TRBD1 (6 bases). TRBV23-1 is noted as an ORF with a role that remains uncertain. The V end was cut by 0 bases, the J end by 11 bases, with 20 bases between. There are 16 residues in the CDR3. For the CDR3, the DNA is TGCGCCAGCAGTCAATCGACGGGACACGGGTTAAGGTCCCAGCATTTT. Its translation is CASSQSTGHGLRSQHF.

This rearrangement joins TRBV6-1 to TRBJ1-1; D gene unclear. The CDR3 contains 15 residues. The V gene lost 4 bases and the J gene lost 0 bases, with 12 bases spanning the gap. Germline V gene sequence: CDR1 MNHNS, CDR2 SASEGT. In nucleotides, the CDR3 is TGTGCCAGCAGTGGCCCCCAAGGAATGAACACTGAAGCTTTCTTT. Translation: CASSGPQGMNTEAFF.

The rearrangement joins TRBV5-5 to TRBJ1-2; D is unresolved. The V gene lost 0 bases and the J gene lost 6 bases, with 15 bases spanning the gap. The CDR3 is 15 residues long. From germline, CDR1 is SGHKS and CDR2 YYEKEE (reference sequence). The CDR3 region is CASSLASYRTDGYTF. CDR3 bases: TGTGCCAGCAGCTTGGCTTCCTACAGAACGGATGGCTACACCTTC. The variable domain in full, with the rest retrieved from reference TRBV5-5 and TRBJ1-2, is DAGVTQSPTHLIKTRGQQVTLRCSPISGHKSVSWYQQVLGQGPQFIFQYYEKEERGRGNFPDRFSARQFPNYSSELNVNALLLGDSALYLCASSLASYRTDGYTFGSGTRLTVV.

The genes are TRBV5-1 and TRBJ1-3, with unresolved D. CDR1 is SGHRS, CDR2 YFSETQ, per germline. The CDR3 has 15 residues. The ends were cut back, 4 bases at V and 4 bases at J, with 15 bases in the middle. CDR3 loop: CASSPEARPGNTIYF. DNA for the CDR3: TGCGCCAGCAGCCCTGAGGCCAGGCCCGGAAACACCATATATTTT.

The CDR3 bases are TGTGCCATCAGGGAACCGATGGGACGGCCAACCTACGAGCAGTACTTC. It codes for CAIREPMGRPTYEQYF. V usage is TRBV10-3 and J usage is TRBJ2-7; D is tentatively TRBD1 or TRBD2 (5 bases each). This CDR3 contains 16 residues. The germline V gene encodes CDR1 ENHRY and CDR2 SYGVKD. The V gene lost 6 bases and the J gene lost 2 bases, with 20 bases spanning the gap.

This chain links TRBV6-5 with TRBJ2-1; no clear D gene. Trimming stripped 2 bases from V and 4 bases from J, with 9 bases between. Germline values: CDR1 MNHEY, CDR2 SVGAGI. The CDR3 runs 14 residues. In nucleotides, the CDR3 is TGTGCCAGCAGTTACGATGCGCGGTACAATGAGCAGTTCTTC. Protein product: CASSYDARYNEQFF.

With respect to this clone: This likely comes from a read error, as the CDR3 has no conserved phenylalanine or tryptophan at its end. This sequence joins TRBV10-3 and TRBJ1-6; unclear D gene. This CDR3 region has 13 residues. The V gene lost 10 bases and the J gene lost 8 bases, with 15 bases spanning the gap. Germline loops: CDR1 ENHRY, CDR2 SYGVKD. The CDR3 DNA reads TGTGCCAGCCATGAAGAGAACCATTCACCCCTCCACCTT. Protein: CASHEENHSPLHL.

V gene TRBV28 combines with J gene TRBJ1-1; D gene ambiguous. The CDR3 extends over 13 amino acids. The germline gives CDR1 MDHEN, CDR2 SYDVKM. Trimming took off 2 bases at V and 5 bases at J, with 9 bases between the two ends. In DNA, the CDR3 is TGTGCCAGCAGTTTACCGGGGATTACTGAAGCTTTCTTT. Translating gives CASSLPGITEAFF.

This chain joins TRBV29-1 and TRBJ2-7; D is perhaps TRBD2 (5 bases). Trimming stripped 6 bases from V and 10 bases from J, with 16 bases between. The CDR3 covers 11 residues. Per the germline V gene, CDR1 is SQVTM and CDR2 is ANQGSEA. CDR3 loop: CSVSSGALQYF. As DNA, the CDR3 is TGCAGCGTATCAAGCGGCGCACTACAGTACTTC.

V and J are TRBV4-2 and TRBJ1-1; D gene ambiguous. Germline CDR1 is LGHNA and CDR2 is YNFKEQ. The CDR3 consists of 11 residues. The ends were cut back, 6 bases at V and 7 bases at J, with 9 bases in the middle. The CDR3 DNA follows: TGTGCCAGCAGGCGGGGTGTTGAAGCTTTCTTT. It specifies CASRRGVEAFF.

The chain's CDR3 is CASTRQGLNTEAFF. DNA for the CDR3: TGTGCCAGCACTAGACAGGGGCTGAACACTGAAGCTTTCTTT. The rearrangement links TRBV6-5 to TRBJ1-1, with 8 bases identical to TRBD1. Trimming removed 7 bases from V and 0 bases from J; junction bases left unmatched: 4. This CDR3 region has 14 residues. Germline CDR1 MNHEY, CDR2 SVGAGI.

CDR3 bases: TGTGCCAGCAGCGTACGTACAGGGGGAAACGCCGGGGAGCTGTTTTTT. It yields the protein CASSVRTGGNAGELFF. The genes are TRBV9 and TRBJ2-2; the match to TRBD1 covers 8 bases. CDR1 SGDLS and CDR2 YYNGEE come from the germline V gene. Germline trimming cut 1 base from V and 6 bases from J; bases unmatched to any gene: 8. This CDR3 contains 16 residues.

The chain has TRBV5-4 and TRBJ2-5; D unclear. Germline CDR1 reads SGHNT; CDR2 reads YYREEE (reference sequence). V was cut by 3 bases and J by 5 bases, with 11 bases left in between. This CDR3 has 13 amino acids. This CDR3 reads CASSSGDIETQYF. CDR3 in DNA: TGTGCCAGCAGCTCAGGAGATATCGAGACCCAGTACTTC.